The clone carrying this TCR beta chain came up once. The data originate from a study of blood T cell repertoires in COVID-19. On the study more broadly: The cDNA or gDNA used as material had been derived from T cells, B-cell-depleted T cells, or PBMCs.

The authors' processing: Reference gene primer amplification in the assay estimated nucleated cell counts. The repertoire was sequenced with immunoSEQ multiplex PCR; TCRdb's copy has only in-frame clones and lacks some. The V and J calls and the clone size are those of that table, but D and trimming were determined from the DNA. Here the sample spans fewer than 25,000 clones, more than 90% being singletons. The clonotype comes from a woman aged 70-85 years with active COVID-19. Specimen: peripheral blood.

CDR3 nucleotide sequence: TGTGCTAGTGGTTCAACTGCCAGAACCGGGACAGGGGTTACCGGGGAGCTGTTTTTT. Translating gives CASGSTARTGTGVTGELFF. The chain recombines TRBV12-5 with TRBJ2-2; TRBD1 aligns across 10 bases. Germline values: CDR1 LGHNT, CDR2 FRNRAP. The V segment lost 4 bases and the J segment 5 bases; nucleotides outside the gene matches: 16. The CDR3 loop spans 19 amino acids.